Presented here are 14 T cell receptor beta chains from one specimen sequenced in a study of T cells in Graves' hyperthyroidism and ophthalmopathy. RNA transcripts gave rise to amplified TCR beta CDR3 regions. The TCR CDR3 first-round RT-PCR relied on the HTBI primer set. TCRdb recomputed calls from the multiplex PCR reads with MiXCR, one row per CDR3 protein. The sample has under 500,000 distinct CDR3 sequences, over 12% seen once. The source material was blood. These TCRs come from a man over 45 with Graves' ophthalmopathy.

This clonotype came up many times. The chain joins TRBV27 to TRBJ2-5, with TRBD1 matching over 8 bases. CDR3 length: 16 residues. In germline, CDR1 is MNHEY, CDR2 SMNVEV (reference sequence). J gave up 5 bases and V 5 bases, and 13 bases lay outside the gene matches. In nucleotides, the CDR3 is TGTGCCAGCAGTCCCAGTCGACAGGGGAGGTGGGAGACCCAGTACTTC. As protein: CASSPSRQGRWETQYF.

The chain combines TRBV12-3 or TRBV12-4 with TRBJ1-1; 8 bases match TRBD1. The V segment lost 3 bases and the J segment 1 base; nucleotides outside the gene matches: 13. This CDR3 comprises 18 residues. CDR3 region: CASSFWGVQGAPNTEAFF. The CDR3 DNA reads TGTGCCAGCAGTTTTTGGGGAGTCCAGGGGGCTCCGAACACTGAAGCTTTCTTT.

This clonotype was observed a few times. This rearrangement joins TRBV7-2 to TRBJ2-1; 7 bases fit TRBD1. V shed 7 bases and J 0 bases; nucleotides not matched to a gene: 9. CDR1 is SGHTA, CDR2 FQGNSA, per germline. CDR3 length: 16 residues. The CDR3 coding sequence is TGTGCCAGCAACTCACCGGGGACAGCCTCCTACAATGAGCAGTTCTTC. It specifies CASNSPGTASYNEQFF.

The sample holds many counts of this clonotype. V and J are TRBV29-1 and TRBJ2-7; 9 positions match TRBD1. CDR1 and CDR2 (germline): SQVTM, ANQGSEA. With V trimmed by 6 bases and J by 4 bases, 10 bases remained unmatched. The CDR3 runs 14 residues. CDR3 sequence: CSVETGGNMYEQYF. In DNA, the CDR3 is TGCAGCGTGGAGACAGGGGGTAATATGTACGAGCAGTACTTC.

This clonotype was detected many times. The CDR3 coding sequence is TGTGCCAGCAGTGAAGAGGGAAACATTCAGTACTTC. It is translated as CASSEEGNIQYF. J is TRBJ2-4 and V is TRBV2; D unclear. V lost 1 base and J lost 6, with 4 bases in between. The CDR3 consists of 12 residues. The V gene's germline CDR1 is SNHLY and CDR2 FYNNEI.

The chain recombines TRBV7-2 with TRBJ2-3, with 11 positions matching TRBD2. Germline V CDR1 and CDR2: SGHTA, FQGNSA. The CDR3 extends over 13 amino acids. After removal of 3 bases from V and 10 bases from J, the junction contained 3 bases not matched to a gene. In DNA, the CDR3 is TGTGCCAGCAGCTTCGATAGCGGGAGGGCGCAGTATTTT. Translated, it gives CASSFDSGRAQYF. The whole variable domain, filled in from reference TRBV7-2 and TRBJ2-3, reads GAGVSQSPSNKVTEKGKDVELRCDPISGHTALYWYRQSLGQGLEFLIYFQGNSAPDKSGLPSDRFSAERTGGSVSTLTIQRTQQEDSAVYLCASSFDSGRAQYFGPGTRLTVL.

Ten or more counts support this clonotype. The genes are TRBV7-9 and TRBJ2-2; D possibly corresponds to TRBD2 (6 bases). V lost 3 bases, J lost 4 bases, and 12 bases lay in between. The CDR3 is 15 residues long. Germline CDR1 is SEHNR and CDR2 is FQNEAQ (reference sequence). The CDR3, as DNA: TGTGCCAGCAGCTTGGCGGGACGTGGCACCGGGGAGCTGTTTTTT. This gives the protein CASSLAGRGTGELFF.

In this sample, this clonotype turned up many times. The chain joins TRBV28 to TRBJ1-5; 10 nucleotides agree with TRBD1. This CDR3 has 15 residues. Germline CDR1 and CDR2: MDHEN and SYDVKM. The ends lost 6 bases at V and 6 bases at J; junction bases unmatched: 8. The CDR3 protein is CASRGGQGIFQPQHF. The CDR3 DNA is TGTGCCAGCAGGGGGGGACAGGGGATTTTTCAGCCCCAGCATTTT.

Only a few counts were recorded for this clonotype. The chain carries TRBV7-9 and TRBJ2-5; 7 bases line up with TRBD1. The CDR3 has 14 amino acids. The V gene's germline CDR1 is SEHNR and CDR2 FQNEAQ (reference sequence). With 5 bases clipped from V and 1 base from J, the junction kept 4 bases outside the gene matches. CDR3 region: CASSHRQGQETQYF. For the CDR3, the DNA is TGTGCCAGCAGCCATAGACAGGGCCAAGAGACCCAGTACTTC. Full variable domain (outside the CDR3, taken from reference TRBV7-9 and TRBJ2-5): DTGVSQNPRHKITKRGQNVTFRCDPISEHNRLYWYRQTLGQGPEFLTYFQNEAQLEKSRLLSDRFSAERPKGSFSTLEIQRTEQGDSAMYLCASSHRQGQETQYFGPGTRLLVL.

Comments on this clonotype: A read error may account for a junction end that differs from germline. The V gene is TRBV5-1, the J gene TRBJ1-4; 7 nucleotides align to TRBD1. Germline V lookup: CDR1 SGHRS, CDR2 YFSETQ. The CDR3 consists of 15 residues. The CDR3, as DNA: TGCGCCAGCACTCTTCAGGGGGGATCTAATGAAAAACTGGTTTTT. This encodes CASTLQGGSNEKLVF. The full variable domain, completed using reference TRBV5-1 and TRBJ1-4, is KAGVTQTPRYLIKTRGQQVTLSCSPISGHRSVSWYQQTPGQGLQFLFEYFSETQRNKGNFPGRFSGRQFSNSRSEMNVSTLELGDSALYLCASTLQGGSNEKLVFGSGTQLSVL.

This clonotype was counted ten times or more. The rearrangement links TRBV4-1 to TRBJ1-6; no clear D. Trimming left V 0 bases short and J 5 bases short, with 8 bases between. CDR1 and CDR2 from the germline V gene are MGHRA and YSYEKL. CDR3 size: 15 residues. CDR3 sequence reads: CASSQEWGNNSPLHF. As DNA, the CDR3 is TGCGCCAGCAGCCAAGAATGGGGTAATAATTCACCCCTCCACTTT.

The rearrangement uses TRBV30 and TRBJ2-2, with D unclear. Germline loops: CDR1 GTSNPN, CDR2 SVGIG (reference sequence). The CDR3 has 15 residues. Trimming left V 2 bases short and J 0 bases short, with 10 bases between. Here the CDR3 reads CAWSFESANTGELFF. The CDR3 DNA follows: TGTGCCTGGAGTTTCGAGAGTGCGAACACCGGGGAGCTGTTTTTT.

This clonotype was observed many times. V usage is TRBV30 and J usage is TRBJ2-1; D perhaps matches TRBD2 (6 bases). Germline CDR1 GTSNPN, CDR2 SVGIG (reference sequence). The CDR3 length is 15 residues. V was trimmed by 0 bases and J by 9 bases, leaving 18 bases between them. The CDR3 nucleotides are TGTGCCTGGAGTGTGGGACGGGAGAGAGGGAGTGAGCAGTTCTTC. This codes for CAWSVGRERGSEQFF.

This clonotype was detected a few times. One end of the junction does not line up with germline, which may come from a read error. J is TRBJ1-1 and V is TRBV7-9; 9 bases match TRBD1. Germline-derived CDR1 and CDR2 are SEHNR and FQNEAQ (reference sequence). The CDR3 spans 15 residues. CDR3 amino acids: CASGLGGQGMAEAFF. Written as DNA, the CDR3 is TGTGCCAGCGGCTTAGGGGGACAGGGTATGGCTGAAGCTTTCTTT. Supplemented by reference TRBV7-9 and TRBJ1-1, the full variable domain reads DTGVSQNPRHKITKRGQNVTFRCDPISEHNRLYWYRQTLGQGPEFLTYFQNEAQLEKSRLLSDRFSAERPKGSFSTLEIQRTEQGDSAMYLCASGLGGQGMAEAFFGQGTRLTVV.